Below are 2 T cell receptor beta chains sequenced from a single sample in a study of cytomegalovirus exposure and HLA in healthy donors. The assay was immunoSEQ multiplex PCR, and TCRdb's table has in-frame clones only and misses some. The sample has roughly 250,000 clones; around 90% are singletons. The sample was PBMCs. The receptors were gathered from a young woman in good health and CMV-seronegative.

This clone was seen a few times. The chain is built from TRBV14 and TRBJ1-1, with a weak D call TRBD1 (5 bases). The CDR3 sequence is 13 residues long. Germline values: CDR1 SGHDN, CDR2 FVKESK. V was cut by 4 bases and J by 8 bases, with 14 bases left in between. The CDR3 region is CASSPGGPGEAFF. The CDR3 nucleotides read TGTGCCAGCAGCCCCGGGGGACCGGGGGAAGCTTTCTTT.

The gene calls are TRBV11-2 and TRBJ2-3; D remains ambiguous. The CDR3 runs to 15 residues. V lost 1 base and J 0 bases, leaving 8 bases between the germline ends. The germline V gene has CDR1 SGHAT and CDR2 FQNNGV. The CDR3 DNA follows: TGTGCCAGCAGCTTAGGGCTGTCTAGCACAGATACGCAGTATTTT. Protein product: CASSLGLSSTDTQYF.